This entry lists 16 T cell receptor beta chains sequenced from one sample in a study of T cell repertoires in cytomegalovirus infection. TCRdb called the reads again in MiXCR, with one record for every CDR3 protein. In the table there are around 440,000 distinct CDR3 sequences, over 9% of which are singletons. Sequenced input: PBMCs. The receptors shown here come from a human donor in good health (CMV status not recorded). Some clones in this sample may be carry-over from other donors' samples.

The table lists this clonotype with many counts. The chain couples TRBV7-8 to TRBJ1-5, with D possibly TRBD1 on 6 matching bases. Trimming pared 5 bases from V and 0 bases from J, leaving 20 bases between. The V gene's germline CDR1 is SGHVS and CDR2 FQNEAQ. This CDR3 is 18 amino acids long. This CDR3 reads CASSKNRKDSNSNQPQHF. CDR3 nucleotides: TGTGCCAGCAGCAAAAACCGAAAGGACAGTAATAGCAATCAGCCCCAGCATTTT.

This clonotype was counted at least ten times. The gene calls are TRBV3-1 and TRBJ1-5; TRBD1 might be the D (6 bases). The germline V and J ends were trimmed by 1 base and 4 bases, with 11 bases remaining between them. The length of the CDR3 is 15 residues. CDR1 is LGHDT and CDR2 is YNNKEL in the germline V gene (reference sequence). In DNA, the CDR3 is TGTGCCAGCAGCCAAGCACAGGGTTCAAATCAGCCCCAGCATTTT. The encoded protein is CASSQAQGSNQPQHF. The entire variable domain, with the rest obtained from reference TRBV3-1 and TRBJ1-5, is as follows: DTAVSQTPKYLVTQMGNDKSIKCEQNLGHDTMYWYKQDSKKFLKIMFSYNNKELIINETVPNRFSPKSPDKAHLNLHINSLELGDSAVYFCASSQAQGSNQPQHFGDGTRLSIL.

This clonotype was picked up a small number of times. The J gene is TRBJ1-5, the V gene TRBV6-5, with D perhaps TRBD1 (5 bases). The ends were cut back, 4 bases at V and 3 bases at J, with 10 bases in the middle. The CDR3 consists of 14 residues. Germline CDR1 is MNHEY and CDR2 is SVGAGI. CDR3 sequence (DNA): TGTGCCAGCAGTTCCCAACAGGCCAATCAGCCCCAGCATTTT. This translates into CASSSQQANQPQHF.

This clonotype was seen many times. This chain connects TRBV12-3 or TRBV12-4 to TRBJ2-7, with 8 positions matching TRBD2. Trimming cost V 4 bases and J 6 bases; bases outside gene matches: 8. The CDR3 is 14 amino acids. DNA for the CDR3: TGTGCCAGCAGTTCCTCCGGGACTAGACCCGAGCAGTACTTC. Translating gives CASSSSGTRPEQYF.

This clonotype occurred a few times. The V call is TRBV2, the J call TRBJ2-3, with D perhaps matching TRBD2 (5 bases). The CDR3 loop spans 13 amino acids. Trimming removed 4 bases at V and 8 bases at J, with 13 bases between. Germline V gives CDR1 SNHLY, CDR2 FYNNEI. The CDR3 nucleotides are TGTGCCAGCAGTGTTGAGGAGGAAGGTACGCAGTATTTT. Its protein product is CASSVEEEGTQYF.

This clonotype has at least ten counts. The chain employs TRBV28 and TRBJ1-5, with 7 bases lining up with TRBD1. This CDR3 contains 16 residues. Germline V gene data show CDR1 as MDHEN and CDR2 as SYDVKM. J gave up 0 bases and V 3 bases, and 5 bases lay outside the gene matches. CDR3: CASSFLGQFSNQPQHF. CDR3 bases: TGTGCCAGCAGTTTTCTGGGACAGTTTAGCAATCAGCCCCAGCATTTT.

This clonotype showed up many times. The CDR3 spells CASRGLPSGNTEAFF. CDR3 DNA: TGTGCCAGCAGGGGACTCCCCTCAGGGAACACTGAAGCTTTCTTT. The V gene is TRBV25-1, the J gene TRBJ1-1; TRBD1 is a possible D gene (5 bases). CDR3 length: 15 amino acids. Germline values: CDR1 MGHDK, CDR2 SYGVNS. V shed 6 bases and J shed 1 base, with 15 bases lying between them.

This clonotype was seen ten or more times. This chain joins TRBV14 and TRBJ2-1, with 14 bases identical to TRBD2. Germline V lookup: CDR1 SGHDN, CDR2 FVKESK. This CDR3 has 19 residues. J lost 1 base, V lost 5 bases, and 10 bases had no gene match. The CDR3 sequence is CASSTGLAGGRGSYNEQFF. The CDR3, as DNA: TGTGCCAGCAGCACCGGACTAGCGGGAGGCCGAGGTTCCTACAATGAGCAGTTCTTC. The full variable domain, in which reference TRBV14 and TRBJ2-1 provide the parts outside the CDR3, is EAGVTQFPSHSVIEKGQTVTLRCDPISGHDNLYWYRRVMGKEIKFLLHFVKESKQDESGMPNNRFLAERTGGTYSTLKVQPAELEDSGVYFCASSTGLAGGRGSYNEQFFGPGTRLTVL.

This clonotype showed up just a few times. CDR3 sequence reads: CAWRGSGQHVAFF. The CDR3 bases are TGTGCCTGGAGAGGATCGGGACAGCACGTTGCTTTCTTT. This chain connects TRBV30 to TRBJ1-1; 7 bases are shared with TRBD1. The trim removed 3 bases at V and 11 bases at J, leaving 12 bases unmatched. Germline CDR1 reads GTSNPN; CDR2 reads SVGIG (reference sequence). This CDR3 contains 13 residues.

At least ten counts were recorded for this clonotype. The chain couples TRBV10-3 to TRBJ1-2, with D unclear. The CDR3 extends over 13 amino acids. CDR1 and CDR2 (germline): ENHRY, SYGVKD. Trimming cost V 8 bases and J 8 bases, with 18 bases left between them. The CDR3, as DNA: TGTGCCATCGAGGAAGCACGAGGGAAGGGCTACACCTTC. It specifies CAIEEARGKGYTF.

This clonotype has at least ten counts. V usage is TRBV28 and J usage is TRBJ2-1; D remains ambiguous. This CDR3 contains 16 residues. V was trimmed by 5 bases and J by 7 bases, leaving 21 bases between them. Germline V lookup: CDR1 MDHEN, CDR2 SYDVKM. Here the CDR3 DNA reads TGTGCCAGCAGTACTCTTCAAGCGACGACGCCGAATGAGCAGTTCTTC. This sequence encodes CASSTLQATTPNEQFF.

This clonotype has a count of ten or more. The J gene is TRBJ2-1, the V gene TRBV25-1, with TRBD1 identical over 9 bases. J gave up 8 bases and V 6 bases, and 8 bases lay outside the gene matches. Germline values: CDR1 MGHDK, CDR2 SYGVNS. The CDR3 runs 14 residues. The chain's CDR3 is CASSPGQGWDEQFF. For the CDR3, the DNA is TGTGCCAGCAGCCCGGGACAGGGTTGGGATGAGCAGTTCTTC.

This clonotype was detected ten times or more. CDR3 nucleotide sequence: TGTGCCAGCAGTTACGGCGTACAGGACGGTGGCTACACCTTC. This codes for CASSYGVQDGGYTF. The V call is TRBV6-5, the J call TRBJ1-2; tentative D call: TRBD1 (5 bases). V gave up 2 bases and J gave up 7 bases, with 14 bases separating them. The CDR3 runs to 14 residues. Looked up from germline, CDR1 is MNHEY and CDR2 is SVGAGI.

This clonotype was counted at least ten times. The chain uses TRBV10-3 and TRBJ2-3, with a weak D call TRBD2 (5 bases). Looked up from germline, CDR1 is ENHRY and CDR2 is SYGVKD. The CDR3 is made up of 17 amino acids. The V end lost 3 bases, the J end lost 2 bases, and 18 bases lay between the germline ends. The CDR3 nucleotides read TGTGCCATCAGTGACCCCCCCGGAGGAGCCCTCACAGATACGCAGTATTTT. Protein sequence: CAISDPPGGALTDTQYF.

This clonotype was observed a few times. The genes are TRBV3-1 and TRBJ2-1; D call uncertain. This CDR3 has 14 amino acids. The germline V and J ends were trimmed by 2 bases and 3 bases, with 8 bases remaining between them. Germline-derived CDR1 and CDR2 are LGHDT and YNNKEL (reference sequence). The CDR3 DNA sequence: TGTGCCAGCAGCCAAAGGGCCAGCTACAATGAGCAGTTCTTC. This codes for CASSQRASYNEQFF.

This clonotype was found many times. The chain joins TRBV11-2 to TRBJ1-6, with D unclear. The V end lost 4 bases, the J end lost 10 bases, and 8 bases lay between the germline ends. The CDR3 runs to 12 residues. Germline assignment: CDR1 SGHAT and CDR2 FQNNGV. The CDR3 sequence is CASSSGVSPLHF. CDR3 DNA: TGTGCCAGCAGCTCGGGTGTGTCACCCCTCCACTTT.